Listed below are T cell receptor beta chains from one sample, sequenced in a study of vaccination effects on CD4 cells after COVID-19. Clones were read by immunoSEQ multiplex PCR, and TCRdb kept only the in-frame ones, dropping some. The data show about 34,000 clones, about three quarters seen once. These receptors have no identified antigens. The specimen comprised CD4+ T cells from PBMCs cultured with HCoV-OC43 spike peptides, sampled before COVID-19 vaccination. These receptors were collected from a human donor who received a COVID-19 vaccine. The CDR3 runs from the conserved cysteine through the conserved F or W. A D gene is named only where the DNA matches it firmly. A row's size may be missing; if present it is once, few, many or a size class.

>NA|NA|TRBJ2-3|TRBV7-2
CASSQTSSTDTQYF
TGTGCCAGCAGCCAAACTTCTAGCACAGATACGCAGTATTTT
>NA|TRBD1|TRBJ1-6|TRBV2
CASRETGGNSPLHF
TGTGCCAGCAGGGAAACAGGGGGCAATTCACCCCTCCACTTT
>NA|TRBD1|TRBJ1-1|TRBV7-6
CASSPQGANTEAFF
TGTGCCAGCAGTCCCCAGGGGGCAAATACTGAAGCTTTCTTT
>NA|TRBD2|TRBJ2-5|TRBV5-1
CASSLAGTSGGQETQYF
TGCGCCAGCAGCTTGGCTGGGACTAGCGGGGGACAAGAGACCCAGTACTTC
>NA|NA|TRBJ1-1|TRBV7-2
CASSPRRSMNTEAFF
TGTGCCAGCAGCCCCAGACGGAGTATGAACACTGAAGCTTTCTTT
>once|NA|TRBJ1-6|TRBV19
CASSIAGANSPLHF
TGTGCCAGTAGTATAGCTGGGGCTAATTCACCCCTCCACTTT
>NA|TRBD2|TRBJ2-4|TRBV7-9
CASSVAGVENIQYF
TGTGCCAGCAGCGTAGCGGGAGTCGAAAACATTCAGTACTTC
>NA|TRBD1|TRBJ1-2|TRBV7-9
CASSQQGADRDGYTF
TGTGCCAGCAGCCAGCAAGGAGCGGACAGGGATGGCTACACCTTC
>NA|TRBD1|TRBJ1-1|TRBV5-1
CASSYRDRETEAFF
TGCGCCAGCAGCTACAGGGACAGGGAGACTGAAGCTTTCTTT
>NA|TRBD1|TRBJ2-3|TRBV24-1
CATSDSWSGGVTQYF
TGTGCCACCAGTGATTCTTGGTCAGGGGGCGTTACGCAGTATTTT
>NA|NA|TRBJ2-1|TRBV18
CASSPLASSYNEQFF
TGTGCCAGCTCACCTCTAGCGAGCTCCTACAATGAGCAGTTCTTC
>NA|NA|TRBJ1-6|TRBV3-1/TRBV3-2
CASSQWQYNSPLHF
TGTGCCAGCAGCCAATGGCAGTATAATTCACCCCTCCACTTT
>NA|NA|TRBJ1-1|TRBV29-1
CSGSTSGEAFF
TGCAGCGGTTCAACCTCAGGTGAAGCTTTCTTT
>NA|NA|TRBJ1-5|TRBV6-5
CASRGDRRGNQPQHF
TGTGCCAGCAGGGGGGACCGACGTGGCAATCAGCCCCAGCATTTT
>NA|NA|TRBJ2-2|TRBV6-2/TRBV6-3
CASSSAPRGKAERAGELFF
TGTGCCAGCAGTTCCGCCCCCAGGGGAAAAGCGGAAAGGGCCGGGGAGCTGTTTTTT
>NA|NA|TRBJ1-2|TRBV27
CASSLRGDGYGYTF
TGTGCCAGCAGTTTAAGAGGGGATGGCTATGGCTACACCTTC
>NA|TRBD1|TRBJ2-1|TRBV29-1
CSGTGSGTVYNEQFF
TGCAGCGGCACCGGCTCCGGGACAGTTTACAATGAGCAGTTCTTC
>NA|TRBD2|TRBJ2-1|TRBV5-5
CASSLQRGGQFF
TGTGCCAGCAGCTTGCAGCGGGGGGGCCAGTTCTTC
>few|TRBD1|TRBJ1-2|TRBV4-1
CASSQETGTNYGYTF
TGCGCCAGCAGCCAAGAGACAGGGACTAACTATGGCTACACCTTC
>few|TRBD1|TRBJ2-2|TRBV5-1
CASGRDRVGTGELFF
TGCGCCAGCGGCCGGGACAGGGTTGGCACCGGGGAGCTGTTTTTT
>NA|TRBD1|TRBJ2-4|TRBV7-9
CASSLSQGVDIQYF
TGTGCCAGCAGCTTATCGCAGGGGGTCGACATTCAGTACTTC
>few|NA|TRBJ1-2|TRBV7-3
CASSVNGNGYTF
TGTGCCAGCAGCGTGAACGGGAACGGCTACACCTTC
>once|NA|TRBJ2-5|TRBV19
CASSRDSQSGTQYF
TGTGCCAGTAGTAGGGACTCGCAATCGGGGACCCAGTACTTC
>NA|TRBD2|TRBJ2-5|TRBV7-9
CASSLSGGLQETQYF
TGTGCCAGCAGCTTAAGCGGGGGCCTCCAAGAGACCCAGTACTTC
>NA|TRBD1|TRBJ2-5|TRBV5-1
CASSLGQGVGETQYF
TGCGCCAGCAGCTTGGGGCAGGGGGTCGGAGAGACCCAGTACTTC
>once|NA|TRBJ2-7|TRBV4-1
CASSQEGGAFSYEQYF
TGCGCCAGCAGCCAAGAAGGGGGGGCCTTCTCCTACGAGCAGTACTTC
>once|TRBD1|TRBJ1-2|TRBV5-8
CASSPRTGGYYGYTF
TGTGCCAGCAGCCCACGGACAGGGGGCTACTATGGCTACACCTTC
>NA|TRBD2|TRBJ2-1|TRBV6-5
CASRIDSGREQFF
TGTGCCAGCAGGATAGATAGCGGGAGAGAGCAGTTCTTC
>NA|NA|TRBJ1-1|TRBV4-2
CASSQDQGRTEAFF
TGTGCCAGCAGCCAAGATCAGGGAAGGACTGAAGCTTTCTTT
>NA|TRBD1|TRBJ1-2|TRBV28
CASSFLAGTGYGYTF
TGTGCCAGCAGTTTCCTGGCCGGGACAGGCTATGGCTACACCTTC
>NA|NA|TRBJ2-7|TRBV19
CASSIVARESSYEQYF
TGTGCCAGTAGTATAGTGGCCAGGGAGAGCTCCTACGAGCAGTACTTC
>NA|TRBD2|TRBJ2-4|TRBV2
CASSWTSGGSIQYF
TGTGCCAGCAGTTGGACTAGCGGGGGGAGCATTCAGTACTTC
>NA|NA|TRBJ2-7|TRBV12-3/TRBV12-4
CASSSDRFYEQYF
TGTGCCAGCAGTTCCGACAGGTTCTACGAGCAGTACTTC
>NA|NA|TRBJ1-1|TRBV10-3
CAISEDSWTEAFF
TGTGCCATCAGTGAAGACAGTTGGACTGAAGCTTTCTTT
>NA|TRBD2|TRBJ2-3|TRBV19
CASASTSGSTDTQYF
TGTGCCAGTGCCTCCACTAGCGGGAGTACAGATACGCAGTATTTT
>NA|TRBD1|TRBJ1-3|TRBV7-6
CASSLFEGASGNTIYF
TGTGCCAGCAGCTTATTTGAGGGGGCGTCGGGAAACACCATATATTTT